One TCR beta chain is described in this entry. There is no known antigen for this receptor. Base qualities are not at hand, and no much larger clone is one base apart. Each collaborating institution followed its own protocols to collect whole blood in K2EDTA tubes. For TCRbeta analysis, collaborators shipped samples in one of three forms: frozen whole blood, isolated PBMCs, or DNA extracted from either of those sample types. This sample is part of a study of blood T cell repertoires in COVID-19 (dated by TCRdb to 2019 to 2021). Regarding the research as a whole: Samples covering the acute and convalescent phases of COVID-19 were provided by collaborators in the United States, Italy and Spain. The material from the prospective study consisted of cDNA or gDNA derived from T cells, B-cell-depleted T cells, or PBMCs. Subjects who had been exposed to COVID-19, were actively infected with it, or had recovered from it provided the deeply sampled blood TCRbeta repertoires that made up the dataset. The repertoires were made available in a free public database intended to serve as a resource for research on the immune response to SARS-CoV-2. The samples were drawn from two sources: the first 160 participants of the ongoing ImmuneRACE study, and 1,000 to 1,500 subjects contributed by 6 global collaborators. Sample metadata almost always included a de-identified subject ID, COVID-19 status, age in years and sex. Where HLA class I and class II types were available, the types were taken from metadata supplied by the sample provider, not from assay-based typing. Study-level results and caveats: The quantity of clinical and demographic metadata differed by source and by participant and was supplied without curation.

CDR1 and CDR2, looked up from the germline V gene, are SNHLY and FYNNEI. The CDR3 holds 16 amino acids from the cysteine to the phenylalanine. Just CDR3 DNA is preserved here, 48 bases in frame from base 1. The junction shows trimming of 7 bases on V and 4 bases on J, and the gene matches do not reach 11 bases of it. TCRbeta CDR3 regions were amplified from genomic DNA by means of the immunoSEQ Assay, a bias-controlled multiplex PCR. Regarding the original processing steps: The number of nucleated cells in each sample was estimated by amplification of reference gene primers within the assay. To quantify the absolute abundance of each unique TCRbeta CDR3 rearrangement, sequence reads were collapsed and filtered. For each sample, productive Simpson clonality was calculated as the square root of Simpson's diversity index across productive rearrangements. The clones in this table, taken by TCRdb from immuneACCESS, are in-frame only. Not every clone is retained; where verified, under half of the shortfall comes from an unresolved V gene, and the cause of the rest is unknown. The V and J calls and clone size were taken over from that table, and D and trimming were inferred from the DNA. This sample gives 100,000 to 150,000 clones in total; 65% to 90% of them show up just once. Of the sample, over 20% is held by the ten largest clones.

The sequence derives from a woman aged 80 or over with acute or convalescent COVID-19. The specimen sequenced was peripheral blood. The sequence is built from TRBV2 and TRBJ1-5; 9 central nucleotides agree with TRBD1. The CDR3 reads as follows: CASNRDREIGNQPQHF. The bases are TGTGCCAGCAACCGGGACAGGGAAATCGGGAATCAGCCCCAGCATTTT.